This T cell receptor (beta chain) was retrieved from a study of CD8 T cells in ankylosing spondylitis (dated by TCRdb to about 2017). For the wider study: The study set out to find disease-linked TCR variants by profiling T cell receptor beta repertoires in ankylosing spondylitis patients and healthy donors. The whole study cohort included 90 to 120 healthy donors and 25 ankylosing spondylitis patients. Peripheral blood was sampled, and synovial fluid was additionally collected from ankylosing spondylitis patients.

Sequencing took place on an Illumina HiSeq 2500. Quantitative 5'-RACE with molecular barcodes was used to prepare TCR beta libraries. Processing in the source paper ran as follows. To identify disease-linked TCR variants, a new computational method was used, one built on a probabilistic model of VDJ rearrangement. TCRdb ran its own pipeline on the public reads, namely fastp trimming at Q25 and MiXCR clone calling, and kept in-frame beta chains. Rows are combined by CDR3 protein, so each entry shows the most common genes and DNA. It is TCRdb's table, rather than the study itself, that gives the V and J calls and clone size. The sample records 150,000 to 200,000 distinct CDR3 sequences, about 20% of which are singletons. The leading ten clones occupy about 4.3% of the sample. This clonotype was recorded many times. What this receptor recognizes is not known. Per-nucleotide qualities are absent, and no much larger clonotype sits a single base away.

General conclusions and limits of the study: Blood from ankylosing spondylitis patients appeared to be characterized by a TCR beta motif composed of several highly homologous amino acid variants. Some TCR beta motif variants had previously been reported in synovial fluid and blood of reactive arthritis patients, which suggested common disease-initiation mechanisms. The disease-linked clones had a CD8+ phenotype and were found at relatively low frequencies in peripheral blood. Significant enrichment of the disease-linked clones was reported in matched synovial fluid samples from ankylosing spondylitis patients.

Sequencing was carried out using blood, either unsorted or a sorted T cell fraction (not recorded which). The receptor comes from a male donor under 35 with ankylosing spondylitis or in good health (not recorded which). Donor details come from another sample of the same person, matched by shared clones.

CDR3 reads: CASRGTGYNSPLHF. The DNA sequence follows: TGTGCCAGCAGAGGGACAGGCTATAATTCACCCCTCCACTTT. The rearranged segments are TRBV2 and TRBJ1-6; the junction holds 8 bases that match TRBD1. Counted from cysteine to phenylalanine, this CDR3 has 14 amino acids. Left in the record is the CDR3 DNA by itself, 42 bases read in frame from the first base. Germline trimming amounts to 6 bases on V and 3 bases on J, with 1 as the count of junction bases outside the gene matches. CDR1 and CDR2 (SNHLY, FYNNEI) derive from the germline V gene.